This T cell receptor (beta chain) originates from a study of T cells in Graves' hyperthyroidism and ophthalmopathy. Across the study: Peripheral blood specimens were obtained at initial diagnosis, prior to any treatment.

The germline CDR1 and CDR2 sequences are LNHDA and SQIVND (reference sequence). There are 21 residues in the CDR3. V gave up 0 bases and J gave up 0 bases; unmatched junction bases: 14. Study-wide results and caveats: Classification by a 13 V-J model distinguished ophthalmopathy from stable hyperthyroidism. Appearing also in blood were most of the thyroid clonotypes expanded above 0.001.

Amplification of TCR beta CDR3 regions was performed using RNA transcripts as template. First-round RT-PCR with HTBI primers amplified the TCR CDR3 region. In TCRdb, the multiplex PCR reads were re-called with MiXCR into one record per CDR3 protein. Seen here are over 250,000 distinct CDR3 sequences, about 20% observed once, and the top ten hold 50% to 75%. In regard to this clonotype: Its antigen is undetermined.

Ophthalmopathy patients all had a Clinical Activity Score of at least 3, a NOSPECS grade of at least 4 and disease under 3 months old. The sequencing input was blood. The TCR comes from a man younger than 45 with Graves' ophthalmopathy. The genes are TRBV19 and TRBJ2-1; 10 nucleotides agree with TRBD2. The CDR3, as DNA: TGTGCCAGTAGTATAGAGTCCCGACTAGCGGGTCTCTCGAGCTCCTACAATGAGCAGTTCTTC. Amino acid sequence: CASSIESRLAGLSSSYNEQFF.